This T cell receptor beta chain appears in the sequencing data of a study of blood T cell repertoires in COVID-19 (dated by TCRdb to 2018 to 2021). Some background on the complete study: Samples covering the acute and convalescent phases of COVID-19 were provided by collaborators in the United States, Italy and Spain. The repertoires were made available in a free public database intended to serve as a resource for research on the immune response to SARS-CoV-2. Where available, HLA class I and class II types were taken from metadata supplied by the sample provider and were not determined by assay-based typing. Samples were obtained from the ongoing ImmuneRACE study (first 160 participants) and from 1,254 subjects provided by 6 global collaborators. The dataset comprised deeply sampled blood TCRbeta repertoires from subjects exposed to, actively infected with, or recovered from COVID-19. The sample metadata nearly always contained a de-identified subject ID, COVID-19 status, age in years and sex. The material from the prospective study consisted of cDNA or gDNA derived from T cells, B-cell-depleted T cells, or PBMCs. Results the study describes overall, beyond this receptor: Clinical and demographic metadata were provided uncurated, with the amount varying by source and participant.

TCRbeta CDR3 regions were amplified from genomic DNA by means of the immunoSEQ Assay, a bias-controlled multiplex PCR. Per the authors' processing: Nucleated cell counts per sample were estimated from amplification of reference gene primers within the assay. Sequence reads were collapsed and filtered to measure the absolute abundance of every unique TCRbeta CDR3 rearrangement. For each sample, productive Simpson clonality was calculated by taking the square root of Simpson's diversity index across productive rearrangements. As stored in TCRdb, this immuneACCESS dataset retains in-frame rearrangements with V and J assigned. A fraction of the clones does not appear; measured against another copy, unresolved V genes explain less than half of the discrepancy, and the remainder lacks a known reason. V, J and clone size are those of that table, while D and trimming were read from the DNA. A total of roughly 350,000 clones appear in this sample, 85% of them only once. In total, the top ten clones hold about 3.6% of the sample.

Points on this clone: Its binding antigen is unknown. There are no base qualities to consult, and no much larger clone falls within one base.

Whole blood was collected in K2EDTA tubes by collaborating institutions according to the institutions' own protocols. For TCRbeta analysis, collaborators shipped samples in one of three forms: frozen whole blood, isolated PBMCs, or DNA extracted from either of those sample types. From cysteine to phenylalanine, the CDR3 is 15 amino acids long. The retained sequence is limited to the CDR3, 45 bases, with the frame set at the first base. V trim: 4 bases; J trim: 2 bases; unmatched bases: 5. Reading the germline V gene gives CDR1 KGHDR and CDR2 SFDVKD. Recombination connected TRBV24-1 to TRBJ2-5; the central 8 bases match TRBD1. This sequence originates from a woman aged 18-30 years with acute or convalescent COVID-19. Sequencing was carried out using peripheral blood. The nucleotides read TGTGCCACCAGTGACCCGGGACAGGCTCAAGAGACCCAGTACTTC. This encodes CATSDPGQAQETQYF.